This record looks at one T cell receptor beta chain sequence and its context. Source study methods: Estimated nucleated cell counts came from reference gene primer amplification. The table came from immunoSEQ multiplex PCR; TCRdb's copy has only in-frame clones and leaves some out. V and J calls and clone size come straight from that table; D and trimming were deduced from the DNA. In the table there are about 94,000 clones, 80% of which are singletons. The data belong to a study of blood T cell repertoires in COVID-19. Looking at the study overall: Donors in the United States, Italy and Spain gave samples during acute or convalescent COVID-19. Nucleic acid was either cDNA or gDNA, and it came from T cells, B-cell-depleted T cells, or PBMCs.

What was sequenced was peripheral blood. The TCR comes from a human donor in a cohort sampled during active COVID-19.

This CDR3 is CASSRPGTAQETQYF. As DNA, the CDR3 is TGTGCCAGCTCAAGACCGGGGACAGCGCAAGAGACCCAGTACTTC. The J gene is TRBJ2-5, the V gene TRBV18; 7 bases are shared with TRBD1. Germline CDR1 reads KGHSH; CDR2 reads LQKENI. The length of the CDR3 is 15 residues. V was clipped by 5 bases and J by 2 bases; unmatched bases: 8.